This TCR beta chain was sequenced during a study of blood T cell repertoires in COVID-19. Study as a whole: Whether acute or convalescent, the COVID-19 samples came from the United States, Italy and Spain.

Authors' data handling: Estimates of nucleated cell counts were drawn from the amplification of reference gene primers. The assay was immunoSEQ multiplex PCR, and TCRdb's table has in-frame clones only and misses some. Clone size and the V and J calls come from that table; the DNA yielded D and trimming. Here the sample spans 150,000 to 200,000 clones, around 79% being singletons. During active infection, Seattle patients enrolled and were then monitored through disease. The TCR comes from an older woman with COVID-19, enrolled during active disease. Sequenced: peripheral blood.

The CDR3 coding sequence is TGCAGTGCTAGTGGGTACCGAACCGGGGTTAATTCACCCCTCCACTTT. Its translation is CSASGYRTGVNSPLHF. The chain recombines TRBV20-1 with TRBJ1-6, with D unclear. The CDR3 consists of 16 residues. V shed 3 bases and J shed 6 bases, with 18 bases lying between them. Germline CDR1 DFQATT, CDR2 SNEGSKA (reference sequence).